The clone carrying this T cell receptor (beta chain) was counted at least ten times. Its antigen is still unknown. This entry comes from a study of neurological immune-mediated disorders. Findings of the study overall: The most TCR clonal expansion was seen in HTLV-1-associated myelopathy, whereas the least was seen in multiple sclerosis, below the level in healthy controls. Among expanded clones, no CDR3 amino acid sequences were shared across subjects, a pattern suggesting private repertoires in all groups. For the multiple sclerosis repertoire cluster, no association with any clinical or MRI feature was found.

The cDNA was generated through 5'RACE incorporating 10-nucleotide random UMIs. TCRdb passed the 5' RACE reads through MiXCR, listing each CDR3 protein once. The table records tens of thousands of distinct CDR3 sequences, 3.4% of them present only once. The germline CDR1 and CDR2 sequences are ENHRY and SYGVKD. Trimming removed 0 bases from V and 8 bases from J; junction bases left unmatched: 10. The CDR3 is 17 amino acids. Sequencing was done on a sample of PBMCs. The TCR comes from a man aged 40-55 years with multiple sclerosis. The V call is TRBV10-3, the J call TRBJ1-2, with TRBD1 matching over 12 bases. The CDR3 DNA reads TGTGCCATCAGTGAGTCCCTCACCGGGACAGGGGGCGCAGGCTACACCTTC. Translated, it gives CAISESLTGTGGAGYTF.